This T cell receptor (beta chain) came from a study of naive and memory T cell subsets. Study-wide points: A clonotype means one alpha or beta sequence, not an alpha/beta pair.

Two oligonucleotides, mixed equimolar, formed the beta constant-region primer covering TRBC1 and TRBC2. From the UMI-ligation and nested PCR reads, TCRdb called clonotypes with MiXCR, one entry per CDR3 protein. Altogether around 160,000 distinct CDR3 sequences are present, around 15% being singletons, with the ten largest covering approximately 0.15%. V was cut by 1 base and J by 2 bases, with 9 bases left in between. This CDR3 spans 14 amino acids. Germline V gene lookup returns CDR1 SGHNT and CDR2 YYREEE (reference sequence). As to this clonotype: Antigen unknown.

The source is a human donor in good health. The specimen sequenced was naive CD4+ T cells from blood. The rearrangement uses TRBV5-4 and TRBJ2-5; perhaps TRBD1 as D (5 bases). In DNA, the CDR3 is TGTGCCAGCAGCTTGCAGGGTGTACAAGAGACCCAGTACTTC. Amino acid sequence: CASSLQGVQETQYF.